The 26 T cell receptor beta chains listed next were all sequenced from one sample in a study of CD8 T cells in Susac syndrome. Random hexamers were used to reverse transcribe the RNA input (about 0.45 to 1 ug). TCRdb recomputed calls from the immunoSEQ multiplex PCR reads with MiXCR, one row per CDR3 protein. The profile shows roughly 80,000 distinct CDR3 sequences, about 94% of them singletons. Sequencing input: CD8+ T cells from PBMCs. Every receptor here comes from a human donor in good health.

This clonotype showed up just once. The chain has TRBV20-1 and TRBJ1-2; D gene unclear. Trimming shortened V by 7 bases and J by 4 bases, and 13 bases separated the two germline ends. CDR1 and CDR2 (germline): DFQATT, SNEGSKA (reference sequence). The CDR3 covers 12 residues. The CDR3 DNA is TGCAGTGGGCTGGGAGGGTTCTATGGCTACACCTTC. It codes for CSGLGGFYGYTF.

The chain employs TRBV29-1 and TRBJ2-1, with 15 bases identical to TRBD2. The ends lost 5 bases at V and 8 bases at J; junction bases unmatched: 10. Per the germline V gene, CDR1 is SQVTM and CDR2 is ANQGSEA. The CDR3 has 16 amino acids. CDR3 DNA sequence: TGCAGCGTTCCTCCGGGACTAGCGGGGGGCCAGGATGAGCAGTTCTTC. Translating gives CSVPPGLAGGQDEQFF.

The chain has TRBV7-9 and TRBJ2-7; tentatively, D is TRBD2 (6 bases). The V end was cut by 5 bases, the J end by 2 bases, with 19 bases between. Germline V gives CDR1 SEHNR, CDR2 FQNEAQ (reference sequence). This CDR3 has 16 amino acids. The CDR3: CASSSPTGTDAYEQYV. In DNA form, the CDR3 reads TGTGCCAGCAGCAGTCCGACCGGGACTGACGCCTACGAGCAGTACGTC.

This CDR3 is CSVERTSGTDTQYF. The CDR3 DNA follows: TGCAGCGTTGAACGGACTAGCGGCACAGATACGCAGTATTTT. The chain couples TRBV29-1 to TRBJ2-3, with 9 bases identical to TRBD2. CDR3 length: 14 amino acids. Germline CDR1 is SQVTM and CDR2 is ANQGSEA. J gave up 1 base and V 2 bases, and 1 base lay outside the gene matches.

The chain is built from TRBV9 and TRBJ1-4; 10 bases are shared with TRBD1. Germline-derived CDR1 and CDR2 are SGDLS and YYNGEE. Trimming cost V 3 bases and J 10 bases; bases outside gene matches: 9. There are 15 residues in the CDR3. CDR3 amino acids: CASSGSRDRGGKLFF. For the CDR3, the DNA is TGTGCCAGCAGCGGGTCCCGGGACAGGGGCGGAAAACTGTTTTTT. Full variable domain (rest looked up from reference TRBV9 and TRBJ1-4): DSGVTQTPKHLITATGQRVTLRCSPRSGDLSVYWYQQSLDQGLQFLIQYYNGEERAKGNILERFSAQQFPDLHSELNLSSLELGDSALYFCASSGSRDRGGKLFFGSGTQLSVL.

This chain connects TRBV28 to TRBJ2-2; D call uncertain. The CDR3 has 13 residues. V lost 6 bases and J 7 bases, leaving 12 bases between the germline ends. Germline V CDR1 and CDR2: MDHEN, SYDVKM. In DNA, the CDR3 is TGTGCCAGCAGGTTCTCCCCTCACGGGGAGCTGTTTTTT. Its protein product is CASRFSPHGELFF.

This clonotype was picked up one time. The gene calls are TRBV19 and TRBJ1-2; D is uncertain. V lost 3 bases to trimming and J lost 0 bases, with 11 bases between them. The CDR3 contains 15 residues. Germline V gene lookup returns CDR1 LNHDA and CDR2 SQIVND (reference sequence). The CDR3 sequence: CASSIWAAANYGYTF. CDR3 nucleotides: TGTGCCAGTAGTATCTGGGCAGCCGCTAACTATGGCTACACCTTC.

This clonotype has just one count. The CDR3 DNA is TGCGCCAGCAGCCAAGGGGGAACGAACACTGAAGCTTTCTTT. Protein: CASSQGGTNTEAFF. The genes are TRBV4-3 and TRBJ1-1; D is unresolved. Trimming took off 1 base at V and 1 base at J, with 7 bases between the two ends. Germline-derived CDR1 and CDR2 are LGHNA and YSLEER. The CDR3 is made up of 14 amino acids.

The chain has TRBV9 and TRBJ2-2, with unresolved D. Germline-derived CDR1 and CDR2 are SGDLS and YYNGEE. The CDR3 totals 15 residues. V gave up 0 bases and J gave up 1 base, with 7 bases separating them. The CDR3 region has the DNA TGTGCCAGCAGCGTAGGCAGCCGGAACACCGGGGAGCTGTTTTTT. Translating it yields CASSVGSRNTGELFF.

This clonotype appeared once. The genes are TRBV14 and TRBJ1-2; TRBD1 matches at 7 bases. Germline lookup yields CDR1 SGHDN and CDR2 FVKESK. The CDR3 has 15 residues. The trim removed 6 bases at V and 4 bases at J, leaving 11 bases unmatched. CDR3 coding DNA: TGTGCCAGCAGTCCTATGGGGACAGCCACCTATGGCTACACCTTC. It yields the protein CASSPMGTATYGYTF.

The V call is TRBV4-1, the J call TRBJ1-2; no clear D gene. CDR1 is MGHRA, CDR2 YSYEKL, per germline. The CDR3 has 13 amino acids. With 6 bases removed from V and 6 bases from J, the gap between germline ends came to 14 bases. The CDR3, as DNA: TGCGCCAGCAGGGGGTTAGCAAGAGATGGCTACACCTTC. The encoded protein is CASRGLARDGYTF.

V and J are TRBV9 and TRBJ1-5, with D unclear. The V end lost 2 bases, the J end lost 2 bases, and 8 bases lay between the germline ends. The CDR3 extends over 14 amino acids. Germline V gene sequence: CDR1 SGDLS, CDR2 YYNGEE. This CDR3 is CASSVGQGNQPQHF. The CDR3 region has the DNA TGTGCCAGCAGCGTTGGCCAGGGCAATCAGCCCCAGCATTTT.

The chain employs TRBV12-3 or TRBV12-4 and TRBJ1-2; maybe TRBD1 (6 bases). The V and J ends lost 1 base and 0 bases respectively, with 12 bases between them. The CDR3 has 16 residues. The CDR3 region is CASSLGQDEANYGYTF. The CDR3, as DNA: TGTGCCAGCAGTTTAGGACAGGATGAGGCTAACTATGGCTACACCTTC.

V gene TRBV5-6 combines with J gene TRBJ1-2; 7 nucleotides match TRBD1. The CDR3 loop spans 13 amino acids. Germline CDR1 reads SGHDT; CDR2 reads YYEEEE. With V trimmed by 4 bases and J by 3 bases, 3 bases remained unmatched. CDR3 bases: TGTGCCAGCAGCGGCGGGACAGACTATGGCTACACCTTC. The encoded protein is CASSGGTDYGYTF.

The chain recombines TRBV29-1 with TRBJ1-2, with D unclear. The length of the CDR3 is 13 residues. V was trimmed by 3 bases and J by 8 bases, leaving 16 bases between them. Looked up from germline, CDR1 is SQVTM and CDR2 is ANQGSEA. CDR3 sequence: CSVDPGRADGYTF. The CDR3 DNA follows: TGCAGCGTTGATCCCGGGAGGGCGGACGGCTACACCTTC.

V and J are TRBV27 and TRBJ2-7; the match to TRBD2 covers 15 bases. CDR3 length: 16 residues. Unmatched junction bases numbered 5, after V lost 4 bases and J lost 4 bases. Per the germline V gene, CDR1 is MNHEY and CDR2 is SMNVEV (reference sequence). Written as DNA, the CDR3 is TGTGCCAGCAGTTCTTTGGGACTAGCGGGAGGTTACGAGCAGTACGTC. Translation gives CASSSLGLAGGYEQYV.

The chain uses TRBV7-9 and TRBJ1-2; no clear D. CDR1 SEHNR and CDR2 FQNEAQ come from the germline V gene (reference sequence). Trimming removed 5 bases from V and 3 bases from J, with 13 bases in between. This CDR3 has 14 amino acids. CDR3 residues: CASSPPIGDYGYTF. The CDR3 nucleotides are TGTGCCAGCAGCCCGCCTATCGGGGACTATGGCTACACCTTC.

This clonotype was picked up one time. V usage is TRBV11-2 and J usage is TRBJ2-1; 11 bases align to TRBD2. The CDR3 contains 15 residues. Germline V gives CDR1 SGHAT, CDR2 FQNNGV. V lost 1 base and J lost 9; bases outside the gene matches: 5. The CDR3 loop is CASSLVSGGAREQFF. CDR3 bases: TGTGCCAGCAGCTTAGTTAGCGGGGGGGCGCGTGAGCAGTTCTTC.

The chain joins TRBV15 to TRBJ2-6; D remains unclear. V lost 1 base and J lost 0, with 10 bases in between. The CDR3 covers 17 residues. Germline V gene sequence: CDR1 LNHNV, CDR2 YYDKDF (reference sequence). CDR3 loop: CATSRGQLLSGANVLTF. The CDR3, as DNA: TGTGCCACCAGCAGAGGGCAGCTCCTCTCTGGGGCCAACGTCCTGACTTTC. Together with reference TRBV15 and TRBJ2-6, the CDR3 gives the full variable domain: DAMVIQNPRYQVTQFGKPVTLSCSQTLNHNVMYWYQQKSSQAPKLLFHYYDKDFNNEADTPDNFQSRRPNTSFCFLDIRSPGLGDTAMYLCATSRGQLLSGANVLTFGAGSRLTVL.

The chain recombines TRBV4-3 with TRBJ2-2; a possible D gene is TRBD1 (6 bases). V lost 1 base, J lost 3 bases, and 15 bases lay in between. The CDR3 totals 17 residues. CDR1 and CDR2 (germline): LGHNA, YSLEER. CDR3 DNA: TGCGCCAGCAGCCAAGGGTCGGCAGGGGCCTACACCGGGGAGCTGTTTTTT. It specifies CASSQGSAGAYTGELFF.

This sequence joins TRBV20-1 and TRBJ1-1; D unclear. Germline V gene lookup returns CDR1 DFQATT and CDR2 SNEGSKA (reference sequence). The CDR3 covers 13 residues. V lost 3 bases and J 7 bases, leaving 15 bases between the germline ends. DNA of the CDR3: TGCAGTGCTAGCCCTCCGGGCAAGGGTGAAGCTTTCTTT. This encodes CSASPPGKGEAFF.

The chain combines TRBV18 with TRBJ2-1; D remains ambiguous. This CDR3 is 13 amino acids long. Germline loops: CDR1 KGHSH, CDR2 LQKENI. With 6 bases removed from V and 5 bases from J, the gap between germline ends came to 11 bases. The CDR3 is CASSPWSNNEQFF. The CDR3, as DNA: TGTGCCAGCTCCCCATGGAGCAACAATGAGCAGTTCTTC. The full variable domain, rest sourced from reference TRBV18 and TRBJ2-1, is NAGVMQNPRHLVRRRGQEARLRCSPMKGHSHVYWYRQLPEEGLKFMVYLQKENIIDESGMPKERFSAEFPKEGPSILRIQQVVRGDSAAYFCASSPWSNNEQFFGPGTRLTVL.

V is TRBV20-1 and J is TRBJ2-2; 7 bases line up with TRBD1. There are 15 residues in the CDR3. V lost 0 bases and J lost 5; bases outside the gene matches: 6. Germline V CDR1 and CDR2: DFQATT, SNEGSKA (reference sequence). CDR3 DNA sequence: TGCAGTGCTAGAGATGGCAGGGGGACGACCGGGGAGCTGTTTTTT. Residues: CSARDGRGTTGELFF.

This chain connects TRBV7-9 to TRBJ2-3; a possible D gene is TRBD2 (5 bases). Trimming stripped 6 bases from V and 7 bases from J, with 17 bases between. Germline CDR1 SEHNR, CDR2 FQNEAQ (reference sequence). This CDR3 has 14 residues. The CDR3 DNA follows: TGTGCCAGCAGGATTGAGGCGGCGGGCAATACGCAGTATTTT. Translating it yields CASRIEAAGNTQYF.

This chain joins TRBV27 and TRBJ2-7; D might be TRBD2 (6 bases). Trimming pared 6 bases from V and 4 bases from J, leaving 16 bases between. CDR1 and CDR2 (germline): MNHEY, SMNVEV (reference sequence). The CDR3 extends over 14 amino acids. In DNA, the CDR3 is TGTGCCAGCAGGTACGGAGGGGCATCTTACGAGCAGTACTTC. It encodes CASRYGGASYEQYF.

The chain has TRBV5-4 and TRBJ2-6; no reliable D call. This CDR3 spans 15 amino acids. Germline lookup yields CDR1 SGHNT and CDR2 YYREEE (reference sequence). V lost 1 base and J lost 4, with 9 bases in between. The CDR3 region is CASSLSLAGANVLTF. CDR3 bases: TGTGCCAGCAGCTTGTCCCTGGCGGGGGCCAACGTCCTGACTTTC.